Shown below are 30 T cell receptor beta chains from a single sample sequenced in a study of T cell clusters in autoimmune cytopenias. Each sample's input was roughly 270 ng genomic DNA, some 34,000 genome equivalents. One tube held mixed TRB-A and TRB-B primer pools for touch-down PCR. TCRdb reworked the multiplex PCR reads into one entry per CDR3 protein, no DNA. Its listing shows 7,000 to 9,000 distinct CDR3 sequences. These same data were also listed under a study on T cell repertoires in aging, cancer and after chemotherapy.

The sequencing input was peripheral blood. The receptors derive from a human donor with an autoimmune cytopenia or autoimmune hepatitis (not recorded which).

This clonotype is called medium-sized based on its frequency. This sequence joins TRBV7-6 and TRBJ2-2; TCRdb returns TRBD1, unconfirmable since there is no DNA. The CDR3 contains 13 residues. CDR1 and CDR2 (germline): SGHVS, FNYEAQ. CDR3 amino acids: CASSLDRTGELFF.

The genes are TRBV12-3 or TRBV12-4 and TRBJ2-3; TCRdb designates TRBD2, a call that cannot be tested without DNA. The CDR3 sequence is 19 residues long. The CDR3 loop is CASSPRVHSGRAWTDTQYF.

This chain joins TRBV20-1 and TRBJ1-1. Germline V CDR1 and CDR2: DFQATT, SNEGSKA (reference sequence). This CDR3 is 16 amino acids long. This CDR3 reads CSAKRYRESMGTEAFF.

The V and J genes are TRBV10-3 and TRBJ2-6. There are 13 residues in the CDR3. Germline CDR1 ENHRY, CDR2 SYGVKD. The CDR3 sequence: CAIQGFGANVLTF.

The chain uses TRBV12-3 or TRBV12-4 and TRBJ1-5; TCRdb designates TRBD1, a call that cannot be tested without DNA. The CDR3 is 14 residues long. The CDR3 sequence: CASSLGRSRQPQHF.

The J gene is TRBJ1-3, the V gene TRBV20-1; TCRdb's D gene call, TRBD1, goes unchecked for lack of DNA. The CDR3 has 14 amino acids. Germline lookup yields CDR1 DFQATT and CDR2 SNEGSKA (reference sequence). The CDR3 is CSASNAGAGNTIYF.

The rearrangement uses TRBV11-3 and TRBJ2-4; without DNA, the TCRdb call of TRBD1 cannot be checked. Germline V CDR1 and CDR2: SGHNT, YENEEA. This CDR3 has 13 residues. This CDR3 reads CASSLDPLNIQYF.

This clonotype is classed as medium-sized by frequency. CDR3 region: CASSLDTLEQFF. The chain joins TRBV7-6 to TRBJ2-1. Germline V gives CDR1 SGHVS, CDR2 FNYEAQ. The CDR3 is made up of 12 amino acids.

V usage is TRBV19 and J usage is TRBJ2-1; the TCRdb D gene call, TRBD2, has no DNA to confirm it. The CDR3 runs 15 residues. Germline V gene lookup returns CDR1 LNHDA and CDR2 SQIVND (reference sequence). The CDR3 sequence: CASSGRRAGNNEQFF. Looking up the rest from reference TRBV19 and TRBJ2-1 gives the full variable domain: DGGITQSPKYLFRKEGQNVTLSCEQNLNHDAMYWYRQDPGQGLRLIYYSQIVNDFQKGDIAEGYSVSREKKESFPLTVTSAQKNPTAFYLCASSGRRAGNNEQFFGPGTRLTVL.

The V call is TRBV5-6, the J call TRBJ1-6; the TRBD1 assignment by TCRdb is unverifiable without DNA. Germline V CDR1 and CDR2: SGHDT, YYEEEE. The CDR3 contains 16 residues. CDR3 residues: CASSVSSGTGDSPLHF.

Its frequency marks this clonotype as medium-sized. V is TRBV20-1 and J is TRBJ2-7; TCRdb's D call of TRBD2 is untestable without DNA. The CDR3 runs to 13 residues. Germline V gene lookup returns CDR1 DFQATT and CDR2 SNEGSKA (reference sequence). The CDR3 reads CSAPGLAGGEQYF.

The V and J genes are TRBV20-1 and TRBJ2-3; absent DNA, TCRdb's TRBD1 call cannot be checked. Germline values: CDR1 DFQATT, CDR2 SNEGSKA (reference sequence). The CDR3 has 16 residues. The CDR3 protein is CSARDRLAGPTDTQYF.

The gene calls are TRBV7-6 and TRBJ2-1; TCRdb designates TRBD1, a call that cannot be tested without DNA. The CDR3 sequence is 15 residues long. CDR1 and CDR2 from the germline V gene are SGHVS and FNYEAQ. This CDR3 is CASSPGGTGYNEQFF.

This clonotype ranks as medium-sized (0.01 to 0.1%) in terms of frequency. V is TRBV29-1 and J is TRBJ2-7; the D call of TRBD2 rests on TCRdb alone, since no DNA is present to check it. The CDR3 has 15 residues. Germline CDR1 and CDR2: SQVTM and ANQGSEA. CDR3 sequence reads: CSVEGAGAGTYEQYF.

The V call is TRBV12-3 or TRBV12-4, the J call TRBJ2-2. The CDR3 extends over 15 amino acids. The CDR3 spells CASSLAATSTGELFF.

This clonotype shows up as medium-sized by frequency. The J gene is TRBJ2-7, the V gene TRBV7-9. The CDR3 has 12 residues. The V gene's germline CDR1 is SEHNR and CDR2 FQNEAQ (reference sequence). This CDR3 is CASSLETYEQYF.

The J gene is TRBJ1-5, the V gene TRBV18. Germline V gene sequence: CDR1 KGHSH, CDR2 LQKENI. The length of the CDR3 is 13 residues. CDR3 in amino acids: CASSPGSNQPQHF.

In terms of frequency, this clonotype is medium-sized (0.01 to 0.1%). V gene TRBV7-2 combines with J gene TRBJ1-2. The germline V gene has CDR1 SGHTA and CDR2 FQGNSA. The CDR3 has 13 residues. CDR3 in amino acids: CASSLTEIYGYTF.

The chain has TRBV28 and TRBJ1-1; lacking DNA, the TRBD1 call made by TCRdb goes unchecked. Germline CDR1 reads MDHEN; CDR2 reads SYDVKM. This CDR3 is 15 amino acids long. CDR3 amino acids: CASSQVLIGGSEAFF.

The V and J genes are TRBV20-1 and TRBJ2-5; TCRdb gives TRBD2 as the D gene, but with no DNA this cannot be confirmed. This CDR3 region has 16 residues. The germline V gene encodes CDR1 DFQATT and CDR2 SNEGSKA (reference sequence). The CDR3 here is CSARGGAGRNQETQYF.

By frequency, this clonotype registers medium-sized. The chain has TRBV5-6 and TRBJ2-3; TCRdb calls TRBD2, which cannot be checked without DNA. The CDR3 is 14 residues long. Germline loops: CDR1 SGHDT, CDR2 YYEEEE. The CDR3 protein is CASSLAGGTDTQYF.

The chain links TRBV6-1 to TRBJ2-5; TCRdb outputs TRBD1, but without DNA this stays unchecked. From germline, CDR1 is MNHNS and CDR2 SASEGT. CDR3 size: 18 residues. CDR3 region: CASTPEPGQGNGGETQYF.

By frequency, this clonotype is medium-sized. This sequence joins TRBV6-5 and TRBJ2-3; checking the TCRdb D call of TRBD1 is not possible without DNA. Germline V gene data show CDR1 as MNHEY and CDR2 as SVGAGI. The CDR3 spans 16 residues. The CDR3 loop is CASSLALTGRTDTQYF.

Its frequency marks this clonotype as medium-sized (0.01 to 0.1%). The rearrangement uses TRBV20-1 and TRBJ2-7; the D gene TCRdb calls, TRBD1, cannot be checked with no DNA. Per the germline V gene, CDR1 is DFQATT and CDR2 is SNEGSKA (reference sequence). CDR3 length: 15 residues. This CDR3 reads CSARAPRDPTYEQYF.

The chain is built from TRBV5-1 and TRBJ1-1; TCRdb outputs TRBD1, but without DNA this stays unchecked. This CDR3 spans 13 amino acids. The germline V gene has CDR1 SGHRS and CDR2 YFSETQ. This CDR3 reads CASTGTMNTEAFF. The variable domain in full, completed from reference TRBV5-1 and TRBJ1-1, reads KAGVTQTPRYLIKTRGQQVTLSCSPISGHRSVSWYQQTPGQGLQFLFEYFSETQRNKGNFPGRFSGRQFSNSRSEMNVSTLELGDSALYLCASTGTMNTEAFFGQGTRLTVV.

Considering frequency, this clonotype is medium-sized (0.01 to 0.1%). The genes are TRBV6-5 and TRBJ2-7. Per germline, CDR1 MNHEY and CDR2 SVGAGI. This CDR3 is built from 14 residues. The CDR3 region is CASSYSDNSYEQYF.

The V and J genes are TRBV12-3 or TRBV12-4 and TRBJ2-4; the D call from TCRdb, TRBD2, cannot be confirmed without DNA. The CDR3 spans 11 residues. The CDR3 is CASTRGNIQYF.

J is TRBJ1-6 and V is TRBV12-3 or TRBV12-4; TCRdb calls TRBD1, which cannot be checked without DNA. This CDR3 is 12 amino acids long. CDR3 loop: CASSMGPPPLHF.

J is TRBJ2-5 and V is TRBV14; TCRdb calls TRBD1, which cannot be checked without DNA. Germline assignment: CDR1 SGHDN and CDR2 FVKESK. CDR3 length: 15 amino acids. CDR3: CASSQDRNRGETQYF.

The chain joins TRBV12-3 or TRBV12-4 to TRBJ1-1; TCRdb gives TRBD1 as the D gene, but with no DNA this cannot be confirmed. The CDR3 runs to 13 residues. CDR3 loop: CASRPLEAEEAFF.